Below, 26 T cell receptor beta chains from the same sample are listed, as sequenced in a study of breast tumors, draining lymph nodes, adjacent tissues. The lymph nodes were axillary draining lymph nodes from breast cancer patients. One entry per CDR3 protein results from TCRdb running MiXCR on the multiplex PCR reads. The sample includes over 250,000 distinct CDR3 sequences, about 33% of them seen just once. Material for sequencing was axillary lymph node tissue. These receptors were collected from a female donor with breast cancer. Some clones in this sample may be carry-over from other donors' samples.

The gene calls are TRBV11-3 and TRBJ2-1; TRBD2 matches at 11 bases. CDR3 size: 19 residues. Looked up from germline, CDR1 is SGHNT and CDR2 is YENEEA. The junction had 19 bases not matched to a gene; V was cut back by 8 bases and J by 4 bases. CDR3 loop: CASCSPGLAAKGGYNEQFF. CDR3 in DNA: TGTGCCAGCTGCTCACCGGGACTAGCGGCCAAAGGGGGATACAATGAGCAGTTCTTC.

V usage is TRBV2 and J usage is TRBJ1-4; 10 nucleotides agree with TRBD1. The CDR3 runs 15 residues. Germline CDR1 SNHLY, CDR2 FYNNEI. V lost 8 bases, J lost 7 bases, and 10 bases stayed unmatched. CDR3 DNA: TGTGCCAGCGGAGGGGGAGACAGGGGGCGTGAAAAACTGTTTTTT. Residues: CASGGGDRGREKLFF.

This clonotype was recorded many times. The chain links TRBV20-1 to TRBJ2-3, with unresolved D. Between the trimmed V and J ends, which lost 0 bases and 6 bases, there was a span of 13 bases. Germline CDR1 reads DFQATT; CDR2 reads SNEGSKA (reference sequence). This CDR3 region has 14 residues. CDR3 protein: CSARDSRAWDTQYF. CDR3 nucleotide sequence: TGCAGTGCTAGAGATTCTAGGGCCTGGGATACGCAGTATTTT.

This clonotype was counted ten times or more. The chain couples TRBV12-3 or TRBV12-4 to TRBJ2-5; D possibly uses TRBD1 or TRBD2 (5 bases each). The ends were cut back, 3 bases at V and 5 bases at J, with 10 bases in the middle. CDR3 length: 13 amino acids. The CDR3 nucleotides read TGTGCCAGCAGTTTTCGGGACGGGGAGACCCAGTACTTC. Protein product: CASSFRDGETQYF.

A few counts support this clonotype. The chain has TRBV30 and TRBJ1-4; 8 positions match TRBD1. The CDR3 length is 15 residues. Per germline, CDR1 GTSNPN and CDR2 SVGIG (reference sequence). J gave up 8 bases and V 5 bases, and 13 bases lay outside the gene matches. CDR3 nucleotides: TGTGCCTGGGGCCCGGGACAGGCCCTGGGAGAAAAACTGTTTTTT. Translation gives CAWGPGQALGEKLFF.

The chain carries TRBV6-2 or TRBV6-3 and TRBJ2-1; weak D call: TRBD2 (5 bases). The ends were cut back, 4 bases at V and 10 bases at J, with 11 bases in the middle. This CDR3 comprises 12 residues. CDR1 MNHEY and CDR2 SVGEGT come from the germline V gene. The CDR3 loop is CASSWVRVEQFF. Written as DNA, the CDR3 is TGTGCCAGCAGTTGGGTGCGGGTAGAGCAGTTCTTC.

This clonotype has more than one count but fewer than ten. A read error is possible here, since a much larger clone lies one base away. V gene TRBV14 combines with J gene TRBJ2-7; 8 positions match TRBD2. The CDR3 is 14 residues long. Germline CDR1 reads SGHDN; CDR2 reads FVKESK. The CDR3 nucleotides read TGTGCCAGCAGCGGACTAGCCGTCACCTACGAGCAGTCCTTC. Its protein product is CASSGLAVTYEQSF. The complete variable domain, with remaining parts taken from reference TRBV14 and TRBJ2-7, reads EAGVTQFPSHSVIEKGQTVTLRCDPISGHDNLYWYRRVMGKEIKFLLHFVKESKQDESGMPNNRFLAERTGGTYSTLKVQPAELEDSGVYFCASSGLAVTYEQSFGPGTRLTVT.

Turning to this clonotype: This clone may be a read error of a much larger clone one base away. This chain's CDR3 is CASSLGRERRTDTQYF. DNA of the CDR3: TGTGCCAGCAGCTTGGGTCGGGAGCGGCGGACAGATACGCAGTATTTT. The chain uses TRBV5-6 and TRBJ2-3; D might be TRBD2 (6 bases). Trimming took 0 bases from V and 3 from J, leaving 14 bases between them. Looked up from germline, CDR1 is SGHDT and CDR2 is YYEEEE. CDR3 length equals 16 residues.

This clonotype appeared a few times. The chain combines TRBV30 with TRBJ2-7; D gene unclear. The CDR3 runs 13 residues. The V and J ends lost 1 base and 5 bases respectively, with 12 bases between them. The germline V gene has CDR1 GTSNPN and CDR2 SVGIG (reference sequence). Written as DNA, the CDR3 is TGTGCCTGGAGTGCCGGTAGGCTTGACGAGCAGTACTTC. Amino acid sequence: CAWSAGRLDEQYF.

This clonotype was recorded at least ten times. The chain links TRBV20-1 to TRBJ1-4, with 8 bases identical to TRBD1. The V and J ends lost 6 bases and 3 bases, in that order; junction bases with no gene match: 9. This CDR3 region has 15 residues. Germline CDR1 is DFQATT and CDR2 is SNEGSKA (reference sequence). CDR3 sequence reads: CSAHDRGRANEKLFF. Written as DNA, the CDR3 is TGCAGTGCACACGACAGGGGCAGGGCTAATGAAAAACTGTTTTTT.

This clonotype came up many times. The V and J genes are TRBV20-1 and TRBJ2-3; possible D gene TRBD2, 6 bases. The CDR3 has 17 amino acids. Per the germline V gene, CDR1 is DFQATT and CDR2 is SNEGSKA (reference sequence). Between the trimmed V and J ends, which lost 6 bases and 0 bases, there was a span of 22 bases. Written as DNA, the CDR3 is TGCAGTGCCCAGGGAGGACCTGGGGGACGCAGCACAGATACGCAGTATTTT. Translated: CSAQGGPGGRSTDTQYF.

This clonotype came up a few times. Given a much more abundant clone one base away, this may be a read error. The chain combines TRBV20-1 with TRBJ2-7; 7 positions agree with TRBD2. The V gene's germline CDR1 is DFQATT and CDR2 SNEGSKA (reference sequence). This CDR3 spans 14 amino acids. CDR3 DNA: TGCAGTGCTAGAGAAACTAGCGCGTCCTCCGAGCAGTACTTC. As protein: CSARETSASSEQYF.

In its sample, this clonotype was seen many times. This chain connects TRBV5-1 to TRBJ2-3; tentative D call: TRBD1 (5 bases). Trimming removed 4 bases at V and 2 bases at J, with 17 bases between. The V gene's germline CDR1 is SGHRS and CDR2 YFSETQ. The CDR3 is 16 residues long. The CDR3 sequence is CASSPTRVADTDTQYF. The CDR3 DNA reads as TGCGCCAGCAGCCCGACCAGGGTGGCCGACACAGATACGCAGTATTTT.

The chain couples TRBV6-4 to TRBJ2-7; D is tentatively TRBD1 or TRBD2 (5 bases each). Trimming shortened V by 5 bases and J by 2 bases, and 19 bases separated the two germline ends. This CDR3 is 16 amino acids long. CDR1 is MRHNA and CDR2 is SNTAGT in the germline V gene. CDR3 sequence reads: CASSFISRDRPYEQYF. Written as DNA, the CDR3 is TGTGCCAGCAGTTTTATAAGCCGGGACCGACCCTACGAGCAGTACTTC.

The sample holds many counts of this clonotype. This chain connects TRBV29-1 to TRBJ2-7; the D gene is possibly TRBD1 (6 bases). This CDR3 spans 13 amino acids. In germline, CDR1 is SQVTM, CDR2 ANQGSEA. V lost 7 bases to trimming and J lost 7 bases, with 20 bases between them. In DNA, the CDR3 is TGCAGCGGAAAACGACAGGACATTGGAGAGCAGTACTTC. It translates to CSGKRQDIGEQYF.

Ten or more counts support this clonotype. V is TRBV20-1 and J is TRBJ1-2, with 11 positions matching TRBD1. The CDR3 covers 13 residues. V lost 0 bases and J lost 7; bases outside the gene matches: 1. CDR1 is DFQATT, CDR2 SNEGSKA, per germline (reference sequence). The CDR3 region is CSAREDRGLGYTF. CDR3 in DNA: TGCAGTGCTAGAGAGGACAGGGGGCTTGGCTACACCTTC.

This clonotype was observed a handful of times. This chain uses TRBV29-1 with TRBJ1-1; TRBD1 matches 10 bases. Germline V gives CDR1 SQVTM, CDR2 ANQGSEA. This CDR3 is built from 18 residues. V lost 1 base to trimming and J lost 3 bases; unmatched junction nucleotides: 14. The CDR3 coding sequence is TGCAGCGTTGAAGGGGGGACAGGGGCGAGAAGCCTGGACACTGAAGCTTTCTTT. This codes for CSVEGGTGARSLDTEAFF.

The table lists this clonotype with many counts. The V gene is TRBV10-3, the J gene TRBJ2-6, with D perhaps matching TRBD1 or TRBD2 (5 bases each). CDR1 is ENHRY and CDR2 is SYGVKD in the germline V gene. The CDR3 has 17 residues. The germline V and J ends were trimmed by 0 bases and 4 bases, with 13 bases remaining between them. CDR3 protein: CAISESRAGLGANVLTF. In DNA form, the CDR3 reads TGTGCCATCAGTGAGTCGAGGGCAGGGCTCGGGGCCAACGTCCTGACTTTC.

Concerning this clonotype itself: The conserved phenylalanine or tryptophan normally closing the CDR3 is absent here, so this likely arose from a read error. The CDR3 DNA follows: TGTGCCAGCAGCTCGGATCTCATCCAGGGGTCCTATAATCCACCCCTCCACTCT. It specifies CASSSDLIQGSYNPPLHS. This rearrangement joins TRBV7-9 to TRBJ1-6, with D possibly being TRBD1 (6 bases). CDR1 is SEHNR, CDR2 FQNEAQ, per germline (reference sequence). CDR3 length: 18 amino acids.

This clonotype showed up many times. The gene calls are TRBV19 and TRBJ1-5; D is uncertain. V lost 2 bases and J 0 bases, leaving 8 bases between the germline ends. The CDR3 runs to 15 residues. Germline CDR1 and CDR2: LNHDA and SQIVND (reference sequence). The CDR3 coding sequence is TGTGCCAGTAGTATAAGTCAGAATAGCAATCAGCCCCAGCATTTT. Translation: CASSISQNSNQPQHF.

This sequence joins TRBV6-2 or TRBV6-3 and TRBJ2-7, with TRBD2 identical over 13 bases. V shed 6 bases and J 2 bases; nucleotides not matched to a gene: 4. The CDR3 spans 15 residues. CDR1 is MNHEY and CDR2 is SVGEGT in the germline V gene. CDR3 protein: CASRRLAGGPYEQYF. The DNA of the CDR3 is TGTGCCAGCAGAAGACTAGCGGGAGGCCCCTACGAGCAGTACTTC.

This clonotype has ten or more counts. The V call is TRBV5-5, the J call TRBJ2-5; D perhaps matches TRBD1 (7 bases). CDR3 length: 15 amino acids. The V gene lost 2 bases and the J gene lost 5 bases, with 16 bases spanning the gap. The germline CDR1 and CDR2 sequences are SGHKS and YYEKEE (reference sequence). This CDR3 reads CASSFRSGGLETQYF. CDR3 coding DNA: TGTGCCAGCAGCTTCCGGTCAGGGGGGTTGGAGACCCAGTACTTC.

The genes are TRBV20-1 and TRBJ1-4; D remains unclear. Germline values: CDR1 DFQATT, CDR2 SNEGSKA (reference sequence). This CDR3 region has 13 residues. Deletions cut 3 bases from V and 7 bases from J, with 12 bases between. The CDR3 sequence: CSASPVGGEKLFF. The CDR3 DNA follows: TGCAGTGCTAGCCCCGTAGGAGGTGAAAAACTGTTTTTT.

This clonotype was counted only a few times. This rearrangement joins TRBV27 to TRBJ2-2; 9 bases align to TRBD1. From germline, CDR1 is MNHEY and CDR2 SMNVEV (reference sequence). V lost 3 bases, J lost 4 bases, and 6 bases stayed unmatched. This CDR3 has 16 amino acids. The DNA for the CDR3 is TGTGCCAGCAGTTTGTTGGGACAGGGAGGCACCGGGGAGCTGTTTTTT. It codes for CASSLLGQGGTGELFF.

Ten or more counts support this clonotype. The chain is built from TRBV11-1 and TRBJ2-7; maybe TRBD1 (6 bases). Germline V gene sequence: CDR1 SGHAT, CDR2 FQDESV (reference sequence). This CDR3 comprises 14 residues. Trimming cost V 1 base and J 4 bases, with 11 bases left between them. Written as DNA, the CDR3 is TGTGCCAGCAGCTTAGGGACAGAATTTTACGAGCAGTACTTC. Amino acids: CASSLGTEFYEQYF.

This clonotype has ten or more counts. The chain uses TRBV5-6 and TRBJ2-6; D gene uncertain. V lost 5 bases to trimming and J lost 4 bases, with 7 bases between them. CDR1 and CDR2 from the germline V gene are SGHDT and YYEEEE. This CDR3 has 13 residues. CDR3 sequence reads: CASSRAGANVLTF. The DNA for the CDR3 is TGTGCCAGCAGTCGAGCAGGGGCCAACGTCCTGACTTTC.